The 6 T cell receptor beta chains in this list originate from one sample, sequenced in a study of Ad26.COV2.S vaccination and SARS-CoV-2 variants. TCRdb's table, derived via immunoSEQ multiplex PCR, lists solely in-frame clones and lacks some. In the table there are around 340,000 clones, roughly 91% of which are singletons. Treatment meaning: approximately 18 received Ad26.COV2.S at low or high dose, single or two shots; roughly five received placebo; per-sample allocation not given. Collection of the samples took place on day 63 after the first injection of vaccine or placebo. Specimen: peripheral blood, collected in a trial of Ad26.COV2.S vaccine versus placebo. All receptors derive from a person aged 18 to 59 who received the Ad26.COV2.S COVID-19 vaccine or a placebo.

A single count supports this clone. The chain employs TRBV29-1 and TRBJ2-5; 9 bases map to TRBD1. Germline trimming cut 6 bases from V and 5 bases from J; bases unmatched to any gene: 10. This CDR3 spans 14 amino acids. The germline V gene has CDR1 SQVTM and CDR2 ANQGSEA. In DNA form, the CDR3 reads TGCAGCGTAGCCGGACAGGGGATAGGTGAGACCCAGTACTTC. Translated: CSVAGQGIGETQYF.

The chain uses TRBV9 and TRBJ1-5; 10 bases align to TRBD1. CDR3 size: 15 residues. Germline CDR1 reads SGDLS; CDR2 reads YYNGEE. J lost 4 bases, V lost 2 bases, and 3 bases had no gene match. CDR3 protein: CASSVGQGLNQPQHF. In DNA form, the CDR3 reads TGTGCCAGCAGCGTGGGACAGGGGCTGAATCAGCCCCAGCATTTT.

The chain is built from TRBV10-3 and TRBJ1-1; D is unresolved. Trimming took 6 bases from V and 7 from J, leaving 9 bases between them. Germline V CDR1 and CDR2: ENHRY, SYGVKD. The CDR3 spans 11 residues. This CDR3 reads CAISLDGEAFF. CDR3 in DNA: TGTGCCATCAGCCTGGACGGTGAAGCTTTCTTT.

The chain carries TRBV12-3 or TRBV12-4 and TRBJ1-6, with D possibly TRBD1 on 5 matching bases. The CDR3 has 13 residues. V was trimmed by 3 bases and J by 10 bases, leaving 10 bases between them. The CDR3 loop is CASSFQGESPLHF. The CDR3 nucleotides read TGTGCCAGCAGTTTCCAGGGAGAATCACCCCTCCACTTT.

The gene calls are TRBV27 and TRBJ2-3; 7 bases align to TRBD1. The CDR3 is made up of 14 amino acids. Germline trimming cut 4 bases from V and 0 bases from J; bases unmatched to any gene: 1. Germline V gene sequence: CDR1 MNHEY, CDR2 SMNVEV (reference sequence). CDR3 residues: CASSSRGSTDTQYF. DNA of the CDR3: TGTGCCAGCAGTTCCAGGGGGAGCACAGATACGCAGTATTTT.

This chain's CDR3 is CASSKRTDGNTGELFF. In DNA form, the CDR3 reads TGTGCCAGCAGCAAGAGGACAGACGGAAACACCGGGGAGCTGTTTTTT. The J gene is TRBJ2-2, the V gene TRBV21-1; the D call TRBD1 from the table was never checked on the DNA. TRBV21-1 is classified as a pseudogene. This CDR3 has 16 amino acids.